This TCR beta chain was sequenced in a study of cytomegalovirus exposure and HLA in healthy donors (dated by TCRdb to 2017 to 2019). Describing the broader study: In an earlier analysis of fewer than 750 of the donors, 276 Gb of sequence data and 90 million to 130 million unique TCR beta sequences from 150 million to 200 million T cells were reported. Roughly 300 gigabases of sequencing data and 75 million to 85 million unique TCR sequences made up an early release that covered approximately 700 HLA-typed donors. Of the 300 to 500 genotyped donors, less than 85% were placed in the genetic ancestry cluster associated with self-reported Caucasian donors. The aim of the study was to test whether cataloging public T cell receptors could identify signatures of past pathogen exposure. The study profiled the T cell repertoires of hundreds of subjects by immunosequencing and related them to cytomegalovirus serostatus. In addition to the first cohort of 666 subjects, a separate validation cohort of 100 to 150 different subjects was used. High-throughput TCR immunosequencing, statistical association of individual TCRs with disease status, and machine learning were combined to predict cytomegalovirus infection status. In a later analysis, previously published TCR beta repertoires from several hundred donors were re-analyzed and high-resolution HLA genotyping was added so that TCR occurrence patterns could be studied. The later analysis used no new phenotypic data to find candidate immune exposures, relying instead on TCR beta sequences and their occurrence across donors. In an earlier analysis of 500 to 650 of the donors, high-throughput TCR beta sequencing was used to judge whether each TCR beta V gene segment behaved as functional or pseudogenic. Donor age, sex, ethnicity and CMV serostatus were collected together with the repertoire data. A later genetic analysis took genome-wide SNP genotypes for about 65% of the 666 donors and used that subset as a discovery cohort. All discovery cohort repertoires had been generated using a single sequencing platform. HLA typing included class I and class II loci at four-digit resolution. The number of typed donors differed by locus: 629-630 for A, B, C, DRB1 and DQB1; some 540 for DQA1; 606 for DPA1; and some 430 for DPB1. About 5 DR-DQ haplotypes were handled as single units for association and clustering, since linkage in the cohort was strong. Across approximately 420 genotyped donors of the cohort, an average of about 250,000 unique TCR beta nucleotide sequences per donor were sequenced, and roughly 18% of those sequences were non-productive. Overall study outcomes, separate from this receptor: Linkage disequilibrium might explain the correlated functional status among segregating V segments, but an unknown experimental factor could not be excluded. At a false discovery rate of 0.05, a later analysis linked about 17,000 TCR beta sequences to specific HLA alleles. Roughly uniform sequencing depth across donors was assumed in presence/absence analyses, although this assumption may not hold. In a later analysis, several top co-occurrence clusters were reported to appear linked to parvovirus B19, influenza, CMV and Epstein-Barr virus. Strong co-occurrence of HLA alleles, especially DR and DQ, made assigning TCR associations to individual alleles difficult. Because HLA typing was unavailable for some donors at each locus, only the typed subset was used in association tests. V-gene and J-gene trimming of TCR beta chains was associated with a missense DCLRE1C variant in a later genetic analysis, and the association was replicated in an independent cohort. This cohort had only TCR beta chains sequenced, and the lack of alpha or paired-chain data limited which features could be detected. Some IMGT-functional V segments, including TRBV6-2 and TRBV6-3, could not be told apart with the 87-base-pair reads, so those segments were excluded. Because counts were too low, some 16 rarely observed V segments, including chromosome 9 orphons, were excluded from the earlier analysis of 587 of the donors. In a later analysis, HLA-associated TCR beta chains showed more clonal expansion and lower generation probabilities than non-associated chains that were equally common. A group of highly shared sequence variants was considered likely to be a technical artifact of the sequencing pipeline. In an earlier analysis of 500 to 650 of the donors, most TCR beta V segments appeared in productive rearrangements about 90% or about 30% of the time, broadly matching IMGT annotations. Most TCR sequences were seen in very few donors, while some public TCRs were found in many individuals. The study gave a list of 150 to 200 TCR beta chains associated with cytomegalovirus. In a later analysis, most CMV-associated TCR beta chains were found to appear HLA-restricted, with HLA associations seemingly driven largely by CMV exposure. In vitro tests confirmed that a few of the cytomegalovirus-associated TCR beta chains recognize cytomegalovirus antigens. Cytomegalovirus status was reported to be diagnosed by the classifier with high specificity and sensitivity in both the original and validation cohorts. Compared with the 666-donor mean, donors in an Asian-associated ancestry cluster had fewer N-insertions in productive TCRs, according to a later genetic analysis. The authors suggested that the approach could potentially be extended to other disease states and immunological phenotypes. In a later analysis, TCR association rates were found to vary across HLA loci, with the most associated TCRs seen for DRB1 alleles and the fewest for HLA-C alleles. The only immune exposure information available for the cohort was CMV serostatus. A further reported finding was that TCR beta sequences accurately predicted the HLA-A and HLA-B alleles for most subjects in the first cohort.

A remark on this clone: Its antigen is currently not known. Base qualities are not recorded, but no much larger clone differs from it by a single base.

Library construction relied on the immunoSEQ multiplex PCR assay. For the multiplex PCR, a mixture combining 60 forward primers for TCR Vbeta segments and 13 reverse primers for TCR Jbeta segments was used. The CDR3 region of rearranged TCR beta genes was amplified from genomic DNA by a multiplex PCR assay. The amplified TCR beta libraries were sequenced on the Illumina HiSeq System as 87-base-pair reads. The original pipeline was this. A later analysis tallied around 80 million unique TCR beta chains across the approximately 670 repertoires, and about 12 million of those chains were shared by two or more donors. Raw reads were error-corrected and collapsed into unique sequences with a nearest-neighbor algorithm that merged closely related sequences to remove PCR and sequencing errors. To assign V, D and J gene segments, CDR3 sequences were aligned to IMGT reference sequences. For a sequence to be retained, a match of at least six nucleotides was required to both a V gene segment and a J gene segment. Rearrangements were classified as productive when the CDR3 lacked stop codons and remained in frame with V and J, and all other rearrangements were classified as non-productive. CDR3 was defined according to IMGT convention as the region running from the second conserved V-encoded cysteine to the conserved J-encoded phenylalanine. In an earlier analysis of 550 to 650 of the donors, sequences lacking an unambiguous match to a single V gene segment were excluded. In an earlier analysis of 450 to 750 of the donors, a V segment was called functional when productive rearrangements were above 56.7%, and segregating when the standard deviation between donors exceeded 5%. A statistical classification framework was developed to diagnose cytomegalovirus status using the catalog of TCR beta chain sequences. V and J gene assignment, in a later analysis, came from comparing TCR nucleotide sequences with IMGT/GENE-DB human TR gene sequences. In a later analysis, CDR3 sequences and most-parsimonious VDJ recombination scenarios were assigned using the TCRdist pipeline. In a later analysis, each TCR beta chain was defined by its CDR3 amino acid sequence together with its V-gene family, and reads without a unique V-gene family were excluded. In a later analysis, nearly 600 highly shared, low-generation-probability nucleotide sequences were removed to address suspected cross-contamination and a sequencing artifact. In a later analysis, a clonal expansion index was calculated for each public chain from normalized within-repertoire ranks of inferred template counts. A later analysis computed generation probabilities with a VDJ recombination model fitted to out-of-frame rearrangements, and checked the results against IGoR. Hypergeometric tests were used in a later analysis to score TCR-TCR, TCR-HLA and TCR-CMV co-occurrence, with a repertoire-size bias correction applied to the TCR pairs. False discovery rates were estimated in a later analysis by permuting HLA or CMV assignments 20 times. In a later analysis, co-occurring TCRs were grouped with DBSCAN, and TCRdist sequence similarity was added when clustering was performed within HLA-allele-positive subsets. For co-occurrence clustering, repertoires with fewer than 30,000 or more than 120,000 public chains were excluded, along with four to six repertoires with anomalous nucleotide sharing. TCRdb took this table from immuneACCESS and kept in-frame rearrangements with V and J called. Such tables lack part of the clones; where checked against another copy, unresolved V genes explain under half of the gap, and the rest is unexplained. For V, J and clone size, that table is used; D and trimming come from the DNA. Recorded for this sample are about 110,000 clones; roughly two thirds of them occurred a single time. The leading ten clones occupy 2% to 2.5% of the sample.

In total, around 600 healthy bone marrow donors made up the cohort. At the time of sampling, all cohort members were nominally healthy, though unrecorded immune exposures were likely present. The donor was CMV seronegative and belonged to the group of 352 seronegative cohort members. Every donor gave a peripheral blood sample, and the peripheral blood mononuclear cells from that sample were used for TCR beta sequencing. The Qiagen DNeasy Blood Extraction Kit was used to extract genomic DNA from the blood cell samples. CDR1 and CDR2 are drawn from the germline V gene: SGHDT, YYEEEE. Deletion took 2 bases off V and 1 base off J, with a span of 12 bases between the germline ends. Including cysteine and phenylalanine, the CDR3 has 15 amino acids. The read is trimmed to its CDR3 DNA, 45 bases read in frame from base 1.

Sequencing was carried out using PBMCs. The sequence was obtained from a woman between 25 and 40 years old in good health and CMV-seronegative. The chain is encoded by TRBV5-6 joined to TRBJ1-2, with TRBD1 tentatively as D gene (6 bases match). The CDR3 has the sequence CASSFRQAYNYGYTF. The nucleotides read TGTGCCAGCAGCTTTCGACAGGCTTATAACTATGGCTACACCTTC.